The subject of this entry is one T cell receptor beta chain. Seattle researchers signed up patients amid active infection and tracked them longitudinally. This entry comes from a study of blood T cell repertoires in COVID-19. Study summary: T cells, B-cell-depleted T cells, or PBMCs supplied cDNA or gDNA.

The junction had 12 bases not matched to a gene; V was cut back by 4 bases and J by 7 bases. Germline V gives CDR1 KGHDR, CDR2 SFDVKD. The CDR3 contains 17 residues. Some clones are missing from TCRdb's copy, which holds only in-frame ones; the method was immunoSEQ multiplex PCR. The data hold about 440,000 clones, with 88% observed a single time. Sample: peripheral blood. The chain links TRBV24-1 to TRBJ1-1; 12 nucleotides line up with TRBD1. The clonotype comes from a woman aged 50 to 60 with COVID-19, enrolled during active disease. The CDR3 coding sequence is TGTGCCACCAGTGACCAAGCCGGGACAGGGGGCCGCGGTGAAGCTTTCTTT. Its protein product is CATSDQAGTGGRGEAFF.